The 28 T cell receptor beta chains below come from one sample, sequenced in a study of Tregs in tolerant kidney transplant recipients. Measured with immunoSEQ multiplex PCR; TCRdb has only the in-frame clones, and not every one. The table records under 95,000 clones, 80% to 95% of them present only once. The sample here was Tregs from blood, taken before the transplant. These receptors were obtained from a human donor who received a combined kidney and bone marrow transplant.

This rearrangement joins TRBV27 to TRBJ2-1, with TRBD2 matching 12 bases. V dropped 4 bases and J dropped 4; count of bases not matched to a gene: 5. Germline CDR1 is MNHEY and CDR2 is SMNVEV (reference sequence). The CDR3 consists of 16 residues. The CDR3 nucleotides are TGTGCCAGCAGTTCGACTAGCGGGAGTAGGTACAATGAGCAGTTCTTC. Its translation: CASSSTSGSRYNEQFF.

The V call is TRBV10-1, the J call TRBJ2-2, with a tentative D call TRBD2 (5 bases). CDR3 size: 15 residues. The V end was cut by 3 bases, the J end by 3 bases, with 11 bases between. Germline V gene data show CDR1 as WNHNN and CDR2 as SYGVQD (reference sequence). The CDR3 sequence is CASSDGGLDTGELFF. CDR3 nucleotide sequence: TGCGCCAGCAGTGATGGCGGGTTGGACACCGGGGAGCTGTTTTTT.

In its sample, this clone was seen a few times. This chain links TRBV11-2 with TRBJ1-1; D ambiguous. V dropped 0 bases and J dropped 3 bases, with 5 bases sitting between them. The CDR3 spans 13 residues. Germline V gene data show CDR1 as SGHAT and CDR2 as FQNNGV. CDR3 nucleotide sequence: TGTGCCAGCAGCTTAGATCCATACACTGAAGCTTTCTTT. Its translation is CASSLDPYTEAFF.

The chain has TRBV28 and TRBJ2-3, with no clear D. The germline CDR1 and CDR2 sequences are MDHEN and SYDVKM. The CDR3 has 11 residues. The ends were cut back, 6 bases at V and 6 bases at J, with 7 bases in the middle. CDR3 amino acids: CASRGYDTQYF. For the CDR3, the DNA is TGTGCCAGCAGGGGTTATGATACGCAGTATTTT.

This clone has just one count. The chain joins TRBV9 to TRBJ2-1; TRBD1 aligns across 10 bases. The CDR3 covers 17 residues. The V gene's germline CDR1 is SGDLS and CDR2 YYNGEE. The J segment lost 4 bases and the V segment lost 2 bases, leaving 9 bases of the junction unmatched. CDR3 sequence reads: CASSVGLVGQGYNEQFF. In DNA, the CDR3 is TGTGCCAGCAGCGTGGGACTCGTGGGACAGGGGTACAATGAGCAGTTCTTC.

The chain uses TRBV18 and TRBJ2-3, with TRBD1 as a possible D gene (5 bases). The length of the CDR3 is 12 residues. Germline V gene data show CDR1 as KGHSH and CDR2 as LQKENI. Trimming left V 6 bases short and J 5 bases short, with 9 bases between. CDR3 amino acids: CASSPREDTQYF. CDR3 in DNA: TGTGCCAGCTCCCCCAGGGAAGATACGCAGTATTTT.

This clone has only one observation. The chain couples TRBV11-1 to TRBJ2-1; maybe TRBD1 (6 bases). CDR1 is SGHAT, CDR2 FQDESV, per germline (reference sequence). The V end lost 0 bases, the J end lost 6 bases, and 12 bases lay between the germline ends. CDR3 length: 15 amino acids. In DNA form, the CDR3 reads TGTGCCAGCAGCTTAGCGCAGGGGTTCGCCAATGAGCAGTTCTTC. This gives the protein CASSLAQGFANEQFF.

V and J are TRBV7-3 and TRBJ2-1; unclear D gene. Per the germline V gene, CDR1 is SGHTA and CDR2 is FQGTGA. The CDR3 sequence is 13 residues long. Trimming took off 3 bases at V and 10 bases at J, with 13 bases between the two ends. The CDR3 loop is CASSLALSREQFF. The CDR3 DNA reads TGTGCCAGCAGCTTGGCCCTTTCGCGCGAGCAGTTCTTC.

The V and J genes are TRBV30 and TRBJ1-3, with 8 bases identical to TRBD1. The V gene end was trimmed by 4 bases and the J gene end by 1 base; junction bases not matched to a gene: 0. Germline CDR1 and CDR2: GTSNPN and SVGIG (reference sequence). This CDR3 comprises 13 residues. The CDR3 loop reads CAWNRGSGNTIYF. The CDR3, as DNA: TGTGCCTGGAACAGGGGGTCTGGAAACACCATATATTTT.

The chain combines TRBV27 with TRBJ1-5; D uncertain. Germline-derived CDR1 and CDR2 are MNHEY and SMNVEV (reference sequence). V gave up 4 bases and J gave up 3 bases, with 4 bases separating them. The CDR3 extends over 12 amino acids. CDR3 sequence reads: CASSSYNQPQHF. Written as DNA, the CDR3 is TGTGCCAGCAGTTCCTACAATCAGCCCCAGCATTTT.

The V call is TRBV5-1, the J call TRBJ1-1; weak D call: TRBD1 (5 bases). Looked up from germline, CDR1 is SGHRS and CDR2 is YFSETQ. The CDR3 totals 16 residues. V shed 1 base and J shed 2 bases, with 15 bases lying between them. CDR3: CASSLNALGVNTEAFF. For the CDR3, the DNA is TGCGCCAGCAGCTTGAACGCTCTGGGGGTAAACACTGAAGCTTTCTTT. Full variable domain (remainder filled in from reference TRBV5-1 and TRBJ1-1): KAGVTQTPRYLIKTRGQQVTLSCSPISGHRSVSWYQQTPGQGLQFLFEYFSETQRNKGNFPGRFSGRQFSNSRSEMNVSTLELGDSALYLCASSLNALGVNTEAFFGQGTRLTVV.

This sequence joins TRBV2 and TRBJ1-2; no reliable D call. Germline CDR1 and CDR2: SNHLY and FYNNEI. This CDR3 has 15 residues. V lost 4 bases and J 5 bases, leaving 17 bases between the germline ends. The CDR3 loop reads CASSGVDLRKYGYTF. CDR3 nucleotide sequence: TGTGCCAGCAGTGGGGTGGACCTTAGAAAGTATGGCTACACCTTC.

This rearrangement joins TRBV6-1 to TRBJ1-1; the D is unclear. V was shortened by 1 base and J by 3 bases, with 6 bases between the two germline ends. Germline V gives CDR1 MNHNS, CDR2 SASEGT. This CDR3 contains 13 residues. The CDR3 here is CASSEVLDTEAFF. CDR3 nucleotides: TGTGCCAGCAGTGAAGTATTGGACACTGAAGCTTTCTTT.

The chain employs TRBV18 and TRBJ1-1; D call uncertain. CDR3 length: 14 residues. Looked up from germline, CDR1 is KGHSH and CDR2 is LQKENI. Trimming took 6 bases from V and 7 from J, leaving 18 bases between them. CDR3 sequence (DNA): TGTGCCAGCTCCCCGATAGCGAGTGATGGTGAAGCTTTCTTT. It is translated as CASSPIASDGEAFF.

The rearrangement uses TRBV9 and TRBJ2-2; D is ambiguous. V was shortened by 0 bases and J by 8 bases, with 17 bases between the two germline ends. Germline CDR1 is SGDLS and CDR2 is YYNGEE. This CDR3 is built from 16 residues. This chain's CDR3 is CASSVGVARRVGELFF. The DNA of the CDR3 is TGTGCCAGCAGCGTAGGGGTGGCCAGGCGAGTTGGGGAGCTGTTTTTT.

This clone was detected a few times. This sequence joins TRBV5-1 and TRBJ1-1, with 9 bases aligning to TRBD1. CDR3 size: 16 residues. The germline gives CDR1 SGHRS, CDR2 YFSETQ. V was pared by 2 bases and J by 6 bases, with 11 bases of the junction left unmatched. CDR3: CASSLSTTGGSAEAFF. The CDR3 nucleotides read TGCGCCAGCAGCTTATCTACGACAGGGGGATCCGCTGAAGCTTTCTTT.

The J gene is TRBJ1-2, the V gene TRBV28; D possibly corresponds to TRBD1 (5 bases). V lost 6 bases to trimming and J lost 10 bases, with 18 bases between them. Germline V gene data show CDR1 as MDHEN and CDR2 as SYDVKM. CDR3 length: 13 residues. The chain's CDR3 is CASSRTRRGAYTF. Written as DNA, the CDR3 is TGTGCCAGCAGCCGGACAAGAAGGGGCGCCTACACCTTC.

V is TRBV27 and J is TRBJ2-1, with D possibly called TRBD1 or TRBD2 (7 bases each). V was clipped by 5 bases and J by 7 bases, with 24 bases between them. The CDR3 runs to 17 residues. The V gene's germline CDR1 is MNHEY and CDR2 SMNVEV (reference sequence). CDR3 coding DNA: TGTGCCAGCAGTAACGACAGGGCTGGGACTACAAGAAATGAGCAGTTCTTC. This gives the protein CASSNDRAGTTRNEQFF.

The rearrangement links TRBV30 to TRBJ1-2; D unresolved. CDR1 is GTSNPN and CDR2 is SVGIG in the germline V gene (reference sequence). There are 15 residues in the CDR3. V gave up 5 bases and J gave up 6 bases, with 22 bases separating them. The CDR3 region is CAWGLLPGLTNGYTF. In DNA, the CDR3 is TGTGCCTGGGGGCTCCTTCCCGGACTTACGAATGGCTACACCTTC.

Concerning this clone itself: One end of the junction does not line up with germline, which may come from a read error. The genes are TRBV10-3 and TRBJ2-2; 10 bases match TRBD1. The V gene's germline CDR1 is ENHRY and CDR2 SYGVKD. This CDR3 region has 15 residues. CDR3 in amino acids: CATLRQGANTGELFF. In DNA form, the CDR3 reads TGTGCCACCCTAAGACAGGGGGCGAATACCGGGGAGCTGTTTTTT.

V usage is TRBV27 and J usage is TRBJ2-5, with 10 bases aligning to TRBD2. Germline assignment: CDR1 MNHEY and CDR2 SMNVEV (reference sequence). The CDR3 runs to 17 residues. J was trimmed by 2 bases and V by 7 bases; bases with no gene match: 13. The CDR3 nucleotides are TGTGCCAGCACCCTTAGGATCGGGACTAGCGCACAAGAGACCCAGTACTTC. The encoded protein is CASTLRIGTSAQETQYF.

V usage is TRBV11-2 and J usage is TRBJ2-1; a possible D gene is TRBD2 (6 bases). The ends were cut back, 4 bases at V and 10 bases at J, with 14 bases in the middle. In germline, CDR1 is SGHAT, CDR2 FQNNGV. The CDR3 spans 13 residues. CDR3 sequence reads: CASSSQSAGEQFF. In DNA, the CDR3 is TGTGCCAGCAGCTCCCAGTCCGCGGGGGAGCAGTTCTTC.

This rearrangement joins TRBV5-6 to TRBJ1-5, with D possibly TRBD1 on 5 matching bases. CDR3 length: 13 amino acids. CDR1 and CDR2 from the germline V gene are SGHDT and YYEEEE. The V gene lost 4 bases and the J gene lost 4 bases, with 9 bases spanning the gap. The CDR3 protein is CASSHQGNQPQHF. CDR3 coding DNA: TGTGCCAGCAGCCACCAGGGAAATCAGCCCCAGCATTTT.

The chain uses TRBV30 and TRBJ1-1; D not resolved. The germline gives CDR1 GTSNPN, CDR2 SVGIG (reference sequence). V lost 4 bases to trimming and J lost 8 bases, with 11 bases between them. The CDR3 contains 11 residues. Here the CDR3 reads CAWNYQREAFF. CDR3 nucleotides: TGTGCCTGGAATTATCAGCGGGAAGCTTTCTTT.

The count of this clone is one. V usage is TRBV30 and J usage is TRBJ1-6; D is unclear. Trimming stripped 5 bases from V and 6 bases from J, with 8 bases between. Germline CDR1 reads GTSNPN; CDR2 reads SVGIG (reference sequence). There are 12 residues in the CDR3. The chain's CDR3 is CAWENLNSPLHF. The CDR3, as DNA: TGTGCCTGGGAAAACCTTAATTCACCCCTCCACTTT.

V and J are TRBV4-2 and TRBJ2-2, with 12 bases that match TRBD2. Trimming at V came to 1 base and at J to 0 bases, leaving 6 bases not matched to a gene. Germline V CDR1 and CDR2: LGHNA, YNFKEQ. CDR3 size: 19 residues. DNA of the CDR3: TGTGCCAGCAGCCAAGTACTCGGACTAGCGGGGACGAACACCGGGGAGCTGTTTTTT. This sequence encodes CASSQVLGLAGTNTGELFF.

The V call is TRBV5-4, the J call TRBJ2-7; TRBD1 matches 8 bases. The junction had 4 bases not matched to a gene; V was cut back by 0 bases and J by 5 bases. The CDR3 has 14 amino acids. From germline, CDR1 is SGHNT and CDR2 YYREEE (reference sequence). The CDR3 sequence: CASSLAGGRDEQYF. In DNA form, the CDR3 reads TGTGCCAGCAGCTTGGCAGGGGGCAGGGACGAGCAGTACTTC.

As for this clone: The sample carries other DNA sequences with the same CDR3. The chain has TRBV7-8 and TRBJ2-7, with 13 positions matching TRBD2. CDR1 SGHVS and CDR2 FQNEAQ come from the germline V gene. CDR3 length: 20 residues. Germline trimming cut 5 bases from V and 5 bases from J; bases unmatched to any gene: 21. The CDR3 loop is CASSIPRTSGREKGTHEQYF. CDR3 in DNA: TGTGCCAGCAGCATACCACGGACTAGCGGGAGAGAAAAGGGAACCCACGAGCAGTACTTC.